These T cell receptor beta chains were read from a single sample in a study of Graves' ophthalmopathy and Graves' hyperthyroidism. TCRdb analysed the multiplex PCR reads with MiXCR anew, one entry per CDR3 protein. The table includes a few hundred thousand distinct CDR3 sequences, more than 20% detected once. Source material: peripheral blood. The source is a woman under 30 with stable Graves' hyperthyroidism. Each CDR3 is given with its conserved first and last residue. D genes are given only for firm matches. Rows may omit the clone size; those that give it use once, few, many or a size class.

V gene	D gene	clone size	J gene	CDR3 DNA	CDR3 protein
TRBV12-3/TRBV12-4	NA	NA	TRBJ1-1	TGTGCCAGCAGTCAACAAGCAGGGGTCCGCACTGAAGCTTTCTTT	CASSQQAGVRTEAFF
TRBV11-2	NA	many	TRBJ2-5	TGTGCCAGCACCCCATGGTACCAAGAGACCCAGTACTTC	CASTPWYQETQYF
TRBV28	NA	NA	TRBJ2-1	TGTGCCAGCAGTTTTATATTGAATGAGCAGTTCTTC	CASSFILNEQFF
TRBV6-1	NA	many	TRBJ1-1	TGTGCCAGCAAGGAGTGGAACACTGAAGCTTTCTTT	CASKEWNTEAFF
TRBV6-2/TRBV6-3	NA	many	TRBJ1-5	TGTGCCAGCAGTTATGGCAGGATTAATAATAGCAATCAGCCCCAGCATTTT	CASSYGRINNSNQPQHF
TRBV6-5	NA	many	TRBJ1-1	TGTGCCAGCAGTTACACCGAAACGGGCACTGAAGCTTTCTTT	CASSYTETGTEAFF
TRBV12-3/TRBV12-4	NA	many	TRBJ2-5	TGTGCCAGCAGAGGAAGGGGGGGGCAAGAGACCCAGTACTTC	CASRGRGGQETQYF
TRBV27	NA	many	TRBJ1-5	TGTGCCAGCGCGGGGTTGAGCAATCAGCCCCAGCATTTT	CASAGLSNQPQHF
TRBV6-2/TRBV6-3	NA	NA	TRBJ2-5	TGTGCCAGCAGTCCAACCCGGGACCCATGGCAAGAGACCCAGTACTTC	CASSPTRDPWQETQYF
TRBV5-1	TRBD2	many	TRBJ2-7	TGCGCCAGCAGCTCTGGACTAGCGGGGCCCTCCTACGAGCAGTACTTC	CASSSGLAGPSYEQYF
TRBV11-2	NA	many	TRBJ2-7	TGTGCCAGCAGCTCCTATCCGAGGGTCAATAGCGGCACCTACGAGCAGTACTTC	CASSSYPRVNSGTYEQYF
TRBV28	NA	NA	TRBJ1-5	TGTGCCAGCAGTCCCCGCCGGGGAGGGTATCAGCCCCAGCATTTT	CASSPRRGGYQPQHF
TRBV20-1	NA	few	TRBJ2-2	TGCAGTGCTCCCGGTTGGGGAGCCTACACCGGGGAGCTGTCTTTT	CSAPGWGAYTGELSF
TRBV30	NA	many	TRBJ1-3	TGTGCCTGGAGGACTGGAAACACCATATATTTT	CAWRTGNTIYF
TRBV4-1	NA	NA	TRBJ1-1	TGCGCCAGCAGCCCCCCGGCCGGCTTGAACACTGAAGCTTTCTTT	CASSPPAGLNTEAFF
TRBV6-1	TRBD1	NA	TRBJ1-2	TGTGCCACGGGACAGGATAACTATGGCTACACCTTC	CATGQDNYGYTF
TRBV28	NA	NA	TRBJ1-2	TGTGCCAGCAGTCTCAGGGAGACGGGCTATGGCTACACCTTC	CASSLRETGYGYTF
TRBV2	TRBD2	many	TRBJ2-5	TGTGCCAGCAGTGAGGCGGCGGGAGGTTTCCGGGAGACCCAGTACTTC	CASSEAAGGFRETQYF
TRBV20-1	NA	many	TRBJ2-7	TGCAGTGCTAGAGTCAGGAGGGGATCCTACGAGCAGTACTTC	CSARVRRGSYEQYF
TRBV5-1	TRBD1	many	TRBJ2-5	TGCGCCAGCAGCTTGGGACAGGGGACCCAAGAGACCCAGTACTTC	CASSLGQGTQETQYF
TRBV6-5	NA	few	TRBJ1-1	TGTGCCAGCAGTTACATCGGGGGAGGACGGAACACTGAAGCTTTCTTT	CASSYIGGGRNTEAFF
TRBV30	NA	many	TRBJ1-2	TGTGCCTGGAGTGTAAGAGGGAACTATGGCTACACCTTC	CAWSVRGNYGYTF
TRBV12-3/TRBV12-4	NA	few	TRBJ1-1	TGTGCCAGCAGTTTATCCCGGGGCATCCCTGAAGCTTTCTTT	CASSLSRGIPEAFF
TRBV12-3/TRBV12-4	NA	many	TRBJ1-2	TGTGCCAGCAGCCCGGGACCGAATAACTATGGCTACACCTTC	CASSPGPNNYGYTF
TRBV12-3/TRBV12-4	TRBD2	many	TRBJ2-2	TGTGCCAGCAGCCCTCGACTAGCGGGGACCGGGGAGCTGTTTTTT	CASSPRLAGTGELFF
TRBV12-3/TRBV12-4	NA	many	TRBJ2-7	TGTGCCAGCAGTTTGACTAGTTCCCTCGAGCAGTACTTC	CASSLTSSLEQYF
TRBV2	NA	many	TRBJ1-2	TGTGCCAGCAGTGGACAGTGGGGCTACACCTTC	CASSGQWGYTF
TRBV6-1	NA	few	TRBJ1-1	TGTGCCAGCAGTGAAGAGAGTTGGCTTGAAGCTTTCTTT	CASSEESWLEAFF
TRBV28	NA	many	TRBJ2-2	TGTGCCAGCAGTTCACAGGGCGTCGGCACCGGGGAGCTGTTTTTT	CASSSQGVGTGELFF
TRBV20-1	TRBD1	NA	TRBJ1-2	TGCAGTGCTAGAGGGACAGGGGGTAACTATGGCTACACCTTC	CSARGTGGNYGYTF
TRBV27	TRBD2	many	TRBJ2-7	TGTGCCAGCAGGCGGACTAGCGGGACCTACGAGCAGTACTTC	CASRRTSGTYEQYF
TRBV19	NA	many	TRBJ1-5	TGTGCCAGTAGTATAAACACAAATAATCAGCCCCAGCATTTT	CASSINTNNQPQHF
TRBV11-2	NA	NA	TRBJ2-2	TGTGCCAGCAGCTTCATAAAAGGGCCTCAGACCGGGGAGCTGTTTTTT	CASSFIKGPQTGELFF
TRBV6-1	TRBD2	NA	TRBJ2-7	TGTGCCAGCCGGGGGGGGATAGGTGTCTACGAGCAGTACTTC	CASRGGIGVYEQYF
TRBV30	TRBD1	NA	TRBJ2-7	TGTGCCTGGAGGGGACAGGGGGCTGGCGAGCAGTACTTC	CAWRGQGAGEQYF
TRBV4-2	NA	many	TRBJ2-4	TGTGCCAGCAGCCATCCAGACAGAGCCAAAAACATTCAGTACTTC	CASSHPDRAKNIQYF
TRBV25-1	TRBD1	many	TRBJ1-5	TGTGCCAGCAGTGAGGTCGGGACAGATAGCAATCAGCCCCAGCATTTT	CASSEVGTDSNQPQHF
TRBV6-2/TRBV6-3	NA	many	TRBJ1-2	TGTGCCAGCAGTTACTCGTCGAGGGAGCGGGGCTACACCTTC	CASSYSSRERGYTF
TRBV20-1	NA	many	TRBJ1-5	TGCAGTGCTAGAGTCCTAGGGAGGGATCAGCCCCAGCATTTT	CSARVLGRDQPQHF
TRBV6-1	TRBD2	NA	TRBJ2-5	TGTGCCAGCGTCTCTGGGCTAGCGGGGGGTTCCCACCAAGAGACCCAGTACTTC	CASVSGLAGGSHQETQYF
TRBV6-5	NA	many	TRBJ1-3	TGTGCCAGCAGTTACGCGGACAGCCACTCTGGAAACACCATATATTTT	CASSYADSHSGNTIYF
TRBV12-3/TRBV12-4	NA	many	TRBJ2-5	TGTGCCAGCAGTTCCTACCGGGACCAAGAGACCCAGTACTTC	CASSSYRDQETQYF